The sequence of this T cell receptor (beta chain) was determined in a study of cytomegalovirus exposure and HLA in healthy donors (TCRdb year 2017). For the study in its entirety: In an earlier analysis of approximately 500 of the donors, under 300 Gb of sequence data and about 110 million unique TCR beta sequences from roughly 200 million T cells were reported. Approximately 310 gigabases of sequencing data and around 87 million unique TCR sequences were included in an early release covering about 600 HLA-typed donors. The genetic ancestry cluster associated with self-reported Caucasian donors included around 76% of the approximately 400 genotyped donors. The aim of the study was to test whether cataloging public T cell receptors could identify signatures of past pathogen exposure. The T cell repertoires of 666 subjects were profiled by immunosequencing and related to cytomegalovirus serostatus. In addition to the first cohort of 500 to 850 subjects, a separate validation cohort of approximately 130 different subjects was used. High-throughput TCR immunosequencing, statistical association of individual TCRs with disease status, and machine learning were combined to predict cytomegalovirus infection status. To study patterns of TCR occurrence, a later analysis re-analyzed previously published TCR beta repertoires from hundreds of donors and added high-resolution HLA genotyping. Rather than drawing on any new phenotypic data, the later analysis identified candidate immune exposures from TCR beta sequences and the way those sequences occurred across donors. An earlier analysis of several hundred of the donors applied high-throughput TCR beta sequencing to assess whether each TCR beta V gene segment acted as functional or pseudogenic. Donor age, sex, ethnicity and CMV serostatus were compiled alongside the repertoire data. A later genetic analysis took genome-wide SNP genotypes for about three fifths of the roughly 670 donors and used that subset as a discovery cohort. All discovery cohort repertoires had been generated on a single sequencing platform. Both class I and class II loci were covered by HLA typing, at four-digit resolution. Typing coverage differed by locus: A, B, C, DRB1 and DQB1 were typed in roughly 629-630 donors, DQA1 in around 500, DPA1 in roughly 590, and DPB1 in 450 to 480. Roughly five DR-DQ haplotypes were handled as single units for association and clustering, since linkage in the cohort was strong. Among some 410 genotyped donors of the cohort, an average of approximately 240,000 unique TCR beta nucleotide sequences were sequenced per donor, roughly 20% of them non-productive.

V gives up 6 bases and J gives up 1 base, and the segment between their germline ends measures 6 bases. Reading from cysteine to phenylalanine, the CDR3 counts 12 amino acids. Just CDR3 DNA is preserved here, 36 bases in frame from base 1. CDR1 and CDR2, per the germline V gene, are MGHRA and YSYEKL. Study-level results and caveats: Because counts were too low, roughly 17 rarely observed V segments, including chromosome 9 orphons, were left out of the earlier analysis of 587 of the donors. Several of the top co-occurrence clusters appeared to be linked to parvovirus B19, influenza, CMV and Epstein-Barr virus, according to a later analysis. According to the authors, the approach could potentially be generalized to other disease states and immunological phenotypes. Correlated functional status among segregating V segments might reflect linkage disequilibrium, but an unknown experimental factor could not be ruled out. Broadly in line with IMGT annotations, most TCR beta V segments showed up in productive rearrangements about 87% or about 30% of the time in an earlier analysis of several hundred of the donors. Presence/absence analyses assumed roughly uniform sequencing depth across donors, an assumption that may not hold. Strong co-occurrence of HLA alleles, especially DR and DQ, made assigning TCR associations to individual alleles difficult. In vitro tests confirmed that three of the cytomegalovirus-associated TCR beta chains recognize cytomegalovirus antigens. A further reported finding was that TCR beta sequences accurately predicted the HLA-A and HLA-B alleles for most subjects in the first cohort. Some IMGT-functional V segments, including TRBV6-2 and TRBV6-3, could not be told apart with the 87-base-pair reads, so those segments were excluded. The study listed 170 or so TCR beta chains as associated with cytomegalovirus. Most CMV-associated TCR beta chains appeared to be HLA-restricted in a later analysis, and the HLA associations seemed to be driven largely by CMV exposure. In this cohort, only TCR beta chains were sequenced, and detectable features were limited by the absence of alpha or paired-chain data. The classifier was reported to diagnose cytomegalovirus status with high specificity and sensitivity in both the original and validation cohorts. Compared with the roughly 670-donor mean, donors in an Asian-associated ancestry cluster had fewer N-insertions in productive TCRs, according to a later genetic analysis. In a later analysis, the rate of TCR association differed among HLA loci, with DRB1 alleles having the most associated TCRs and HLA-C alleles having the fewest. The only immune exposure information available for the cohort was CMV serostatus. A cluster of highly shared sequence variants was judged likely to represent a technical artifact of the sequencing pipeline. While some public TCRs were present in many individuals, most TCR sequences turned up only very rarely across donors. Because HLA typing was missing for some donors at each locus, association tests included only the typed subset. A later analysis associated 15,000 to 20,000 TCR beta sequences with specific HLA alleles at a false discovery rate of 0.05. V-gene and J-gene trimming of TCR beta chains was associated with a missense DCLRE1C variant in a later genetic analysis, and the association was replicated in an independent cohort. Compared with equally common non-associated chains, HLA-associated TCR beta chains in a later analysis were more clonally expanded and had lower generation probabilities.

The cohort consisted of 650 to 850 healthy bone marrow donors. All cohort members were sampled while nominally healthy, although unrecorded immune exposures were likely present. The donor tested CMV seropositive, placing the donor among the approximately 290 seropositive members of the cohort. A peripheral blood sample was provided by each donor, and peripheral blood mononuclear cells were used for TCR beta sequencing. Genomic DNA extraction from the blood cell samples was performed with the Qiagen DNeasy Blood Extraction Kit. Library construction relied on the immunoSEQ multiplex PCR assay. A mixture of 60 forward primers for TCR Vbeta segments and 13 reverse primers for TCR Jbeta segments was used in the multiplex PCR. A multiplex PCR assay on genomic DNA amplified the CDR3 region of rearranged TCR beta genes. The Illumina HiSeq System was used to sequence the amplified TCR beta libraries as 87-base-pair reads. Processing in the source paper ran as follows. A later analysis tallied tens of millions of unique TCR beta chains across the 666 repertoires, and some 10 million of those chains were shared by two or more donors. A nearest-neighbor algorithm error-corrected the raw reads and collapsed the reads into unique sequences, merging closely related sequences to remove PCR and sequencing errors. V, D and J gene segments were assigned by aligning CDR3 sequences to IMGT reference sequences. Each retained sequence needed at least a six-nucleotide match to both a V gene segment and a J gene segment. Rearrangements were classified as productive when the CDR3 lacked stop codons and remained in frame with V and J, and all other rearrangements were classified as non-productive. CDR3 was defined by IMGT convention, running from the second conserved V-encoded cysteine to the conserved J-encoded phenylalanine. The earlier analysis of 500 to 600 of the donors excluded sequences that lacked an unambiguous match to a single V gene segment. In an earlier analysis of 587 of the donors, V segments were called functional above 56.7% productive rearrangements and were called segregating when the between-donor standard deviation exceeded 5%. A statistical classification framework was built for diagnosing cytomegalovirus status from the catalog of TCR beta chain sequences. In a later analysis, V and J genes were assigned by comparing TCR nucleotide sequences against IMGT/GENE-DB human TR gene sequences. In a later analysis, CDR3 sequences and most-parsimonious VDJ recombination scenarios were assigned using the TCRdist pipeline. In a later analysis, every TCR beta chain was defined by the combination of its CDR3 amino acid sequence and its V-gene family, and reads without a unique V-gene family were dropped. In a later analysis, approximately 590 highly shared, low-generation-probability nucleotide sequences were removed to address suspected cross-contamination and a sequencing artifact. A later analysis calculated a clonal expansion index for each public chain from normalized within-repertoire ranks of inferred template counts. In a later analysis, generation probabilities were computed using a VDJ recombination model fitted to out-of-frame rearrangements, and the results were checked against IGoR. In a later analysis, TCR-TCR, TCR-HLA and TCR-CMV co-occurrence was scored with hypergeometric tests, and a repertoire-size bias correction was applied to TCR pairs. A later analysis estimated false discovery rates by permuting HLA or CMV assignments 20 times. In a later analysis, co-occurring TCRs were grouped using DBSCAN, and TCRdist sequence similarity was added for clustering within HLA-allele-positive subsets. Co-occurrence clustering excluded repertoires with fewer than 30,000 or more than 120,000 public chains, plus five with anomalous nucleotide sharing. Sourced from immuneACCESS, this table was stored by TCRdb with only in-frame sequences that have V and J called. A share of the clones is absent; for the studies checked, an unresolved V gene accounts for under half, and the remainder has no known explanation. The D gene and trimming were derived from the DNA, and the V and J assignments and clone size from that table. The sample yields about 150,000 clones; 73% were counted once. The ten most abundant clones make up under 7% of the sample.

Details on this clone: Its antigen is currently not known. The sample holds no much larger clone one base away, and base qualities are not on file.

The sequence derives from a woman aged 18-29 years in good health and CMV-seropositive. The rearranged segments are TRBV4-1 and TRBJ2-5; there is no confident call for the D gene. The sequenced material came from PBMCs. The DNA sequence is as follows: TGCGCCAGCAGTGCAGTCCAAGAGACCCAGTACTTC. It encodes CASSAVQETQYF.